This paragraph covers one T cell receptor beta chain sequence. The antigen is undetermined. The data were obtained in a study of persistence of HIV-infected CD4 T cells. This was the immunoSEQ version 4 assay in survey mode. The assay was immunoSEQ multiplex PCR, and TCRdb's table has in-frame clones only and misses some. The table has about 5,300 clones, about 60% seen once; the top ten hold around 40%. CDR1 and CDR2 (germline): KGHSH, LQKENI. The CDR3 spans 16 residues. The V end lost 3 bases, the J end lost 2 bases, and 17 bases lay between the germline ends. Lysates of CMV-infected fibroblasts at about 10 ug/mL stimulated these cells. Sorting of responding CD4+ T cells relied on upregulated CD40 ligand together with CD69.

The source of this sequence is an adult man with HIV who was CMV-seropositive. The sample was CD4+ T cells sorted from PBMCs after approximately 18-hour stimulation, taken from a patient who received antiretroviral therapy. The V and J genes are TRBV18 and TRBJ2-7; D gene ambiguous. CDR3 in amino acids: CASSPPRIGPTYEQYF. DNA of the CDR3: TGTGCCAGCTCACCTCCTCGTATTGGGCCTACCTACGAGCAGTACTTC.